The 25 T cell receptor beta chains reported below all come from one sample, sequenced in a study of post-analysis software for immune sequencing data. Which antigens these TCRs recognize remains unknown. The study, taken as a whole, reports: TRBV5-6, TRBV5-1 and TRBV20-1 belonged to a set of a handful of TRBV segments that were more frequent in patients than controls.

The library was made from cDNA and included unique molecular identifiers. TCRdb used MiXCR to reprocess the PCR reads, holding one entry per CDR3 protein. The profile shows roughly 170,000 distinct CDR3 sequences, around 30% of them singletons. Material for sequencing was blood. These receptors were collected from a girl between 5 and 17 years old with multiple sclerosis.

V and J are TRBV4-2 and TRBJ1-2, with D uncertain. V shed 0 bases and J shed 8 bases, with 16 bases lying between them. Germline loops: CDR1 LGHNA, CDR2 YNFKEQ. The CDR3 runs 15 residues. The CDR3 sequence: CASSQDLGPPRGYTF. The CDR3 nucleotides read TGTGCCAGCAGCCAAGATTTAGGTCCTCCCCGGGGCTACACCTTC.

With respect to this clonotype: A single base separates this from a much larger clone, so it may be a read error. For the CDR3, the DNA is TGCAGTGCCCCGATCTCCGGACTAGCCTACGAGCAGTACTTC. Its protein is CSAPISGLAYEQYF. The chain uses TRBV20-1 and TRBJ2-7; 7 bases align to TRBD2. The germline gives CDR1 DFQATT, CDR2 SNEGSKA (reference sequence). With 6 bases clipped from V and 2 bases from J, the junction kept 10 bases outside the gene matches. The CDR3 length is 14 residues.

This chain links TRBV29-1 with TRBJ1-3; D is unclear. The CDR3 has 13 amino acids. Looked up from germline, CDR1 is SQVTM and CDR2 is ANQGSEA. Deletions cut 4 bases from V and 0 bases from J, with 7 bases between. This CDR3 is CSVGWGSGNTIYF. The CDR3 region has the DNA TGCAGCGTTGGATGGGGCTCTGGAAACACCATATATTTT.

The V and J genes are TRBV7-2 and TRBJ1-2; D not certain. Trimming shortened V by 0 bases and J by 4 bases, and 15 bases separated the two germline ends. Per the germline V gene, CDR1 is SGHTA and CDR2 is FQGNSA. There are 16 residues in the CDR3. The CDR3 nucleotides are TGTGCCAGCAGCTTAGCCCCCCCCGCAGGCGGCTATGGCTACACCTTC. Translation: CASSLAPPAGGYGYTF. Filled out from reference TRBV7-2 and TRBJ1-2, the complete variable domain reads GAGVSQSPSNKVTEKGKDVELRCDPISGHTALYWYRQSLGQGLEFLIYFQGNSAPDKSGLPSDRFSAERTGGSVSTLTIQRTQQEDSAVYLCASSLAPPAGGYGYTFGSGTRLTVV.

The chain recombines TRBV5-1 with TRBJ2-2; 7 bases agree with TRBD2. The germline V gene encodes CDR1 SGHRS and CDR2 YFSETQ. The CDR3 totals 17 residues. V shed 3 bases and J 1 base; nucleotides not matched to a gene: 9. CDR3: CASSSPRGRENTGELFF. The CDR3 bases are TGCGCCAGCAGCTCACCAAGAGGGAGGGAGAACACCGGGGAGCTGTTTTTT.

The gene calls are TRBV3-1 and TRBJ2-1; D is uncertain. Per germline, CDR1 LGHDT and CDR2 YNNKEL (reference sequence). Trimming cost V 2 bases and J 9 bases, with 8 bases left between them. CDR3 size: 12 residues. This CDR3 is CASSQTVGEQFF. CDR3 bases: TGTGCCAGCAGCCAAACGGTGGGTGAGCAGTTCTTC.

This clonotype was seen repeatedly, ten times or more. The chain recombines TRBV14 with TRBJ2-7; TRBD2 is a possible D gene (5 bases). Trimming cost V 4 bases and J 7 bases, with 14 bases left between them. CDR1 is SGHDN, CDR2 FVKESK, per germline. The CDR3 has 13 amino acids. The CDR3 is CASSRLRTGEQYF. CDR3 nucleotides: TGTGCCAGCAGCCGACTCAGGACTGGAGAGCAGTACTTC. Full variable domain (outside the CDR3, taken from reference TRBV14 and TRBJ2-7): EAGVTQFPSHSVIEKGQTVTLRCDPISGHDNLYWYRRVMGKEIKFLLHFVKESKQDESGMPNNRFLAERTGGTYSTLKVQPAELEDSGVYFCASSRLRTGEQYFGPGTRLTVT.

This clonotype was seen ten or more times. The rearrangement joins TRBV6-1 to TRBJ1-2; D not certain. Germline CDR1 reads MNHNS; CDR2 reads SASEGT. The CDR3 covers 15 residues. V lost 0 bases, J lost 7 bases, and 15 bases lay in between. CDR3 residues: CASSEAPFIVAGYTF. Here the CDR3 DNA reads TGTGCCAGCAGTGAAGCGCCGTTTATTGTGGCTGGCTACACCTTC.

This clonotype was counted only a few times. This chain connects TRBV7-9 to TRBJ1-1, with TRBD1 matching 7 bases. Germline V lookup: CDR1 SEHNR, CDR2 FQNEAQ (reference sequence). The CDR3 contains 15 residues. V lost 5 bases, J lost 1 base, and 7 bases stayed unmatched. The CDR3: CASSARQGKNTEAFF. The CDR3, as DNA: TGTGCCAGCAGCGCCCGACAGGGAAAGAACACTGAAGCTTTCTTT.

There are many counts of this clonotype. The chain uses TRBV6-1 and TRBJ2-7; the match to TRBD1 covers 8 bases. The trim removed 0 bases at V and 3 bases at J, leaving 4 bases unmatched. Germline CDR1 reads MNHNS; CDR2 reads SASEGT. The CDR3 has 15 residues. CDR3 sequence: CASSEARGQGYEQYF. The DNA for the CDR3 is TGTGCCAGCAGTGAAGCAAGAGGACAGGGCTACGAGCAGTACTTC.

V is TRBV19 and J is TRBJ2-3; 11 positions match TRBD2. Germline CDR1 LNHDA, CDR2 SQIVND (reference sequence). With 6 bases clipped from V and 12 bases from J, the junction kept 11 bases outside the gene matches. This CDR3 region has 14 residues. The CDR3 loop is CASRECRTSGFQYF. The DNA of the CDR3 is TGTGCCAGTAGAGAGTGCCGGACTAGCGGGTTTCAGTATTTT.

This clonotype was observed a handful of times. The genes are TRBV3-1 and TRBJ2-1; TRBD2 might be the D (6 bases). The CDR3 is 15 amino acids. CDR1 and CDR2 (germline): LGHDT, YNNKEL (reference sequence). The V end was cut by 1 base, the J end by 9 bases, with 16 bases between. As DNA, the CDR3 is TGTGCCAGCAGCCAAGTTCGGGGCGGGGCCGGTGAGCAGTTCTTC. Its protein product is CASSQVRGGAGEQFF.

As regards this clonotype: This may come from a read error, since a much larger clone is one base off. The genes are TRBV7-2 and TRBJ2-7; TRBD2 agrees at 7 bases. J gave up 3 bases and V 1 base, and 12 bases lay outside the gene matches. Germline lookup yields CDR1 SGHTA and CDR2 FQGNSA. The CDR3 runs 17 residues. CDR3 coding DNA: TGTGCCAGCAGCTTAGTTCTAGCGGCCAATACCGGCTACGAGCAGTACTTC. It codes for CASSLVLAANTGYEQYF.

This clonotype was counted many times. The chain combines TRBV7-2 with TRBJ2-7; maybe TRBD1 (5 bases). Germline values: CDR1 SGHTA, CDR2 FQGNSA. This CDR3 has 14 residues. The V gene lost 1 base and the J gene lost 3 bases, with 10 bases spanning the gap. The DNA for the CDR3 is TGTGCCAGCAGCTTAGGACAGCTGTACTACGAGCAGTACTTC. Protein product: CASSLGQLYYEQYF.

This clonotype was detected many times. This chain joins TRBV4-1 and TRBJ2-7; D is ambiguous. The V and J ends lost 5 bases and 4 bases respectively, with 18 bases between them. The CDR3 loop spans 15 amino acids. Germline CDR1 reads MGHRA; CDR2 reads YSYEKL. The CDR3 spells CASSGLGLEMYEQYF. The CDR3 DNA is TGCGCCAGCAGCGGCCTAGGGCTAGAAATGTACGAGCAGTACTTC.

The chain carries TRBV12-3 or TRBV12-4 and TRBJ2-1; 11 bases are a match to TRBD2. The ends lost 8 bases at V and 4 bases at J; junction bases unmatched: 7. This CDR3 has 15 residues. CDR3 in amino acids: CASGIAGGPYNEQFF. The CDR3 bases are TGTGCCAGCGGCATAGCGGGAGGGCCTTACAATGAGCAGTTCTTC.

Many counts were recorded for this clonotype. The gene calls are TRBV6-2 or TRBV6-3 and TRBJ2-7; D uncertain. Germline values: CDR1 MNHEY, CDR2 SVGEGT. The V and J ends lost 5 bases and 4 bases respectively, with 12 bases between them. The CDR3 is 13 residues long. The CDR3 spells CASSSLSNYEQYF. CDR3 DNA sequence: TGTGCCAGCAGTAGCCTTAGCAATTACGAGCAGTACTTC.

V is TRBV5-1 and J is TRBJ2-7; TRBD1 or TRBD2 may be the D gene (5 bases each). Germline-derived CDR1 and CDR2 are SGHRS and YFSETQ. The CDR3 is 17 residues long. Trimming pared 0 bases from V and 0 bases from J, leaving 16 bases between. The CDR3 spells CASSLGSGHLPSYEQYF. CDR3 in DNA: TGCGCCAGCAGCTTGGGATCGGGGCATCTCCCCTCCTACGAGCAGTACTTC.

This clonotype occurred many times. In DNA form, the CDR3 reads TGTGCCAGCAGCCAAGATCTAGTACGGCGCAATGAGCAGTTCTTC. Translation: CASSQDLVRRNEQFF. This chain links TRBV3-1 with TRBJ2-1; D unclear. The V end lost 0 bases, the J end lost 6 bases, and 12 bases lay between the germline ends. Germline CDR1 is LGHDT and CDR2 is YNNKEL (reference sequence). The CDR3 covers 15 residues.

Ten or more counts support this clonotype. J is TRBJ2-5 and V is TRBV29-1; D gene uncertain. Trimming left V 6 bases short and J 1 base short, with 6 bases between. CDR3 size: 11 residues. From germline, CDR1 is SQVTM and CDR2 ANQGSEA. The CDR3 loop reads CSVGPQETQYF. CDR3 bases: TGCAGCGTAGGACCCCAAGAGACCCAGTACTTC.

The table lists this clonotype with a count of one. This chain connects TRBV20-1 to TRBJ2-1; 12 positions agree with TRBD2. The CDR3 spans 13 residues. Looked up from germline, CDR1 is DFQATT and CDR2 is SNEGSKA (reference sequence). The trim removed 6 bases at V and 8 bases at J, leaving 5 bases unmatched. CDR3 sequence reads: CSATSGSGDEQFF. In nucleotides, the CDR3 is TGCAGTGCGACTAGCGGGAGTGGGGATGAGCAGTTCTTC.

Concerning this clonotype itself: A read error may be the cause here, since a much bigger clone is one base away. V usage is TRBV5-1 and J usage is TRBJ2-5, with TRBD1 identical over 9 bases. This CDR3 has 16 residues. The germline V gene has CDR1 SGHRS and CDR2 YFSETQ. CDR3 nucleotide sequence: TGCGCCAGCAGCTTGGCCATGGGACAGGGTGAGGAGACCCTGTACTTC. Residues: CASSLAMGQGEETLYF.

Details on this clonotype: One end of the junction fails to match germline, which may point to a read error. The V gene is TRBV5-1, the J gene TRBJ2-6; 7 bases are a match to TRBD1. Germline assignment: CDR1 SGHRS and CDR2 YFSETQ. CDR3 length: 18 amino acids. As DNA, the CDR3 is TGCGCCAGCAGCTTGACAGGGACAGTGATCTCTGGGGCCAACGTCCGGACTTTC. Translated, it gives CASSLTGTVISGANVRTF.

A few counts support this clonotype. V is TRBV3-1 and J is TRBJ2-2, with 7 positions matching TRBD2. J gave up 6 bases and V 4 bases, and 5 bases lay outside the gene matches. CDR3 size: 14 residues. Germline V gives CDR1 LGHDT, CDR2 YNNKEL (reference sequence). Here the CDR3 DNA reads TGTGCCAGCAGCCGCCAGCGGGATCCCGGGGAGCTGTTTTTT. It is translated as CASSRQRDPGELFF.

This clonotype has a handful of counts. The rearrangement joins TRBV11-2 to TRBJ2-5, with TRBD2 as a possible D gene (6 bases). This CDR3 is built from 15 residues. V gave up 3 bases and J gave up 0 bases, with 11 bases separating them. Per the germline V gene, CDR1 is SGHAT and CDR2 is FQNNGV. The CDR3 loop is CASSLAEGYQETQYF. In DNA, the CDR3 is TGTGCCAGCAGCTTGGCGGAGGGGTACCAAGAGACCCAGTACTTC.